The next 18 T cell receptor beta chains were all read from a single sample in a study of early T cells in non-severe SARS-CoV-2 infection (dated by TCRdb to the early 2020s). Library construction relied on 5' RACE. TCRdb records NextSeq 500 as the sequencer. The public reads were reanalyzed by TCRdb: fastp trimming at Q25, MiXCR alignment, in-frame beta chains only. Identical CDR3 proteins give one entry, which carries the most common genes and DNA. The sample table contains roughly 80,000 distinct CDR3 sequences; only one count was recorded for over 12% of them. Approximately 3.3% of the sample is taken by the ten largest. Sequenced input: whole blood. The receptors derive from an adult who was a healthcare worker with PCR-confirmed SARS-CoV-2 infection or an uninfected control (not recorded which).

The table lists this clonotype with many counts. The chain joins TRBV9 to TRBJ2-7; tentative D call: TRBD2 (6 bases). Trimming removed 0 bases at V and 3 bases at J, with 13 bases between. CDR1 and CDR2 (germline): SGDLS, YYNGEE. The length of the CDR3 is 15 residues. CDR3 region: CASSVGVSGNYEQYF. The CDR3 region has the DNA TGTGCCAGCAGCGTAGGAGTTAGCGGAAACTACGAGCAGTACTTC.

This clonotype was seen repeatedly, ten times or more. The chain uses TRBV11-2 and TRBJ2-7; D is unclear. Germline V gives CDR1 SGHAT, CDR2 FQNNGV. The CDR3 runs to 14 residues. V was pared by 5 bases and J by 2 bases, with 13 bases between. CDR3: CASSGRYTPYEQYF. CDR3 nucleotides: TGTGCCAGCAGCGGTCGTTATACCCCCTACGAGCAGTACTTC.

This clonotype came up a few times. This rearrangement joins TRBV20-1 to TRBJ2-1; D is perhaps TRBD2 (5 bases). V lost 2 bases and J lost 2, with 10 bases in between. CDR3 length equals 14 residues. Germline V gives CDR1 DFQATT, CDR2 SNEGSKA (reference sequence). As DNA, the CDR3 is TGCAGTGCTAGAACGGGAAAACCCTACAATGAGCAGTTCTTC. This codes for CSARTGKPYNEQFF.

This clonotype was recorded at least ten times. The chain links TRBV18 to TRBJ2-1; 8 positions agree with TRBD2. From germline, CDR1 is KGHSH and CDR2 LQKENI. Trimming took 3 bases from V and 3 from J; bases not matched to a gene: 4. The CDR3 has 15 residues. Written as DNA, the CDR3 is TGTGCCAGCTCACCGCGAGCGGGAGACTACAATGAGCAGTTCTTC. Encoded protein: CASSPRAGDYNEQFF.

There are many counts of this clonotype. V gene TRBV10-3 combines with J gene TRBJ2-7; D possibly corresponds to TRBD2 (6 bases). CDR3 length equals 12 residues. The germline V gene encodes CDR1 ENHRY and CDR2 SYGVKD. V was trimmed by 6 bases and J by 3 bases, leaving 9 bases between them. The CDR3 reads CAIRGTGYEQYF. The CDR3 DNA sequence: TGTGCCATCAGGGGGACTGGCTACGAGCAGTACTTC.

This clonotype has more than one count but fewer than ten. J is TRBJ1-5 and V is TRBV4-1, with D hard to call. This CDR3 is 15 amino acids long. The germline CDR1 and CDR2 sequences are MGHRA and YSYEKL. V lost 6 bases, J lost 3 bases, and 15 bases lay in between. The CDR3 nucleotides read TGCGCCAGCAGTCTTCAACCGGGTACCAATCAGCCCCAGCATTTT. It is translated as CASSLQPGTNQPQHF.

V and J are TRBV10-2 and TRBJ1-5; 7 bases agree with TRBD1. The CDR3 sequence is 15 residues long. After removal of 4 bases from V and 5 bases from J, the junction contained 8 bases not matched to a gene. The germline V gene encodes CDR1 WSHSY and CDR2 SAAADI. The CDR3 DNA reads as TGCGCCAGCAGTGTCCCGGGACAGAGCCATCAGCCCCAGCATTTT. Protein product: CASSVPGQSHQPQHF.

This clonotype was picked up a small number of times. The chain uses TRBV21-1 and TRBJ1-2; TRBD1 is the table's D call, not checked against the DNA. TRBV21-1 is described as a pseudogene. The CDR3 consists of 16 residues. CDR3 nucleotides: TGTGCCAGCAGCCACTTTGCAGGGCAGGGGGCTCGAGGCTACACCTTC. This codes for CASSHFAGQGARGYTF.

The V and J genes are TRBV20-1 and TRBJ1-3; TRBD1 might be the D (5 bases). This CDR3 contains 18 residues. The germline CDR1 and CDR2 sequences are DFQATT and SNEGSKA (reference sequence). V lost 0 bases and J lost 2, with 20 bases in between. Written as DNA, the CDR3 is TGCAGTGCTAGAGACCCGGGACTCCGGGGAAGAACTGGAAACACCATATATTTT. Translation: CSARDPGLRGRTGNTIYF.

The chain carries TRBV18 and TRBJ2-2; D might be TRBD1 (6 bases). The CDR3 loop spans 16 amino acids. The V gene's germline CDR1 is KGHSH and CDR2 LQKENI. The V end lost 5 bases, the J end lost 1 base, and 14 bases lay between the germline ends. As DNA, the CDR3 is TGTGCCAGCTCAGGACAGATCCCACTGAACACCGGGGAGCTGTTTTTT. Protein sequence: CASSGQIPLNTGELFF.

The chain combines TRBV3-1 with TRBJ2-1; 8 bases are a match to TRBD2. The CDR3 is 18 residues long. The ends lost 1 base at V and 0 bases at J; junction bases unmatched: 8. Germline-derived CDR1 and CDR2 are LGHDT and YNNKEL (reference sequence). CDR3 coding DNA: TGTGCCAGCAGCCAAGCAACCTCGGGACTAGGCTCCTACAATGAGCAGTTCTTC. Translating it yields CASSQATSGLGSYNEQFF.

The rearrangement uses TRBV15 and TRBJ2-2; D is unresolved. Germline V CDR1 and CDR2: LNHNV, YYDKDF (reference sequence). The CDR3 has 13 amino acids. V was pared by 0 bases and J by 3 bases, with 2 bases between. CDR3 loop: CATSRDYTGELFF. CDR3 nucleotide sequence: TGTGCCACCAGCAGAGACTACACCGGGGAGCTGTTTTTT.

The rearrangement links TRBV29-1 to TRBJ2-3, with 9 bases fitting TRBD2. The length of the CDR3 is 14 residues. Germline V gene lookup returns CDR1 SQVTM and CDR2 ANQGSEA. Losses at the gene ends were 4 bases for V and 0 bases for J; bases not matched to a gene: 2. For the CDR3, the DNA is TGCAGCGTTGCTGCGGGGGGGAGCACAGATACGCAGTATTTT. Its translation is CSVAAGGSTDTQYF.

This clonotype was recorded at least ten times. The rearrangement links TRBV10-1 to TRBJ1-2; D is possibly TRBD1 (6 bases). With 0 bases removed from V and 8 bases from J, the gap between germline ends came to 19 bases. Germline loops: CDR1 WNHNN, CDR2 SYGVQD (reference sequence). CDR3 size: 16 residues. This CDR3 is CASSESRGFSGHGYTF. The CDR3 DNA reads as TGCGCCAGCAGTGAGTCTAGGGGGTTCAGCGGACACGGCTACACCTTC.

This rearrangement joins TRBV19 to TRBJ1-5; TRBD1 might be the D (6 bases). The CDR3 is made up of 15 amino acids. The germline V and J ends were trimmed by 3 bases and 3 bases, with 12 bases remaining between them. Germline CDR1 LNHDA, CDR2 SQIVND (reference sequence). DNA of the CDR3: TGTGCCAGTAGTATCGTTGGACAGTCCAATCAGCCCCAGCATTTT. This sequence encodes CASSIVGQSNQPQHF. Full variable domain (remainder filled in from reference TRBV19 and TRBJ1-5): DGGITQSPKYLFRKEGQNVTLSCEQNLNHDAMYWYRQDPGQGLRLIYYSQIVNDFQKGDIAEGYSVSREKKESFPLTVTSAQKNPTAFYLCASSIVGQSNQPQHFGDGTRLSIL.

The V gene is TRBV4-1, the J gene TRBJ2-3; 13 bases map to TRBD2. V gave up 2 bases and J gave up 2 bases; unmatched junction bases: 4. The germline V gene encodes CDR1 MGHRA and CDR2 YSYEKL. The CDR3 runs 17 residues. CDR3 sequence: CASSQQGLAGNTDTQYF. The CDR3 DNA reads TGCGCCAGCAGCCAACAGGGACTAGCGGGGAACACAGATACGCAGTATTTT.

The table lists this clonotype with a few counts. This chain joins TRBV6-1 and TRBJ1-5; D is unresolved. The CDR3 spans 15 residues. Trimming stripped 6 bases from V and 5 bases from J, with 17 bases between. Germline V gene sequence: CDR1 MNHNS, CDR2 SASEGT. The CDR3 reads CASRDSGGTDQPQHF. Here the CDR3 DNA reads TGTGCCAGCAGAGATTCGGGTGGCACAGATCAGCCCCAGCATTTT.

This chain uses TRBV20-1 with TRBJ2-7; TRBD1 is a possible D gene (5 bases). Germline values: CDR1 DFQATT, CDR2 SNEGSKA (reference sequence). The CDR3 is made up of 13 amino acids. V was shortened by 3 bases and J by 3 bases, with 12 bases between the two germline ends. The CDR3 DNA reads TGCAGTGCTAGTAAGGGGATATACTACGAGCAGTACTTC. It yields the protein CSASKGIYYEQYF.